This TCR beta chain was captured in a study of identical twins. General study points: Conclusions were drawn cross-sectionally by statistical analysis, without following the same donors.

The sample holds a few counts of this clonotype. The antigen is not known. Via MiXCR, TCRdb re-called the 5' RACE reads, giving one row per CDR3 protein. Found here are around 340,000 distinct CDR3 sequences, around an eighth of them singletons; the top ten hold approximately 7.6%. The same data also contributed to another study, on yellow fever vaccine responses in identical twins.

The sequenced material came from CD8+ T cells sorted from blood. The origin of this receptor is a young woman in good health.

CDR3 residues: CASSYPTGLAGPQETQYF. Written as DNA, the CDR3 is TGTGCCAGCAGTTACCCGACCGGACTAGCGGGACCCCAAGAGACCCAGTACTTC. The rearrangement uses TRBV6-5 and TRBJ2-5, with 12 bases lining up with TRBD2. V was pared by 2 bases and J by 1 base, with 8 bases of the junction left unmatched. This CDR3 is built from 18 residues. Germline-derived CDR1 and CDR2 are MNHEY and SVGAGI.